Listed below are T cell receptor beta chains from one sample, sequenced in a study of T cell repertoires in cytomegalovirus infection. Each CDR3 protein gets one entry after TCRdb re-called the reads with MiXCR. The table has roughly 180,000 distinct CDR3 sequences, 28% seen once. The sample comprised PBMCs. The receptors were gathered from a human donor in good health (CMV status not recorded). Some clones in this sample may be carry-over from other donors' samples. Each CDR3 is given with its conserved first and last residue. Each record gives: V gene, clone size, D gene, J gene, CDR3 DNA, CDR3 protein. D genes are given only for firm matches. Some rows have no size entry. The others give once, few or many, or a class for an expanded clone.

v_gene: TRBV7-9
abundance: few
d_gene: NA
j_gene: TRBJ1-4
CDR3nt: TGTGCCAGCAGCCCTAGGGAGGGTGAAAAACTGTTTTTT
CDR3aa: CASSPREGEKLFF

v_gene: TRBV19
abundance: few
d_gene: TRBD1
j_gene: TRBJ2-3
CDR3nt: TGTGCCAGTAGTATTACCGGGACAGGGTACACATTTGATACGCAGTATTTT
CDR3aa: CASSITGTGYTFDTQYF

v_gene: TRBV7-2
abundance: many
d_gene: NA
j_gene: TRBJ1-1
CDR3nt: TGTGCCAGCAGCTTAGCGCAGGGGTGGACTGAAGCTTTCTTT
CDR3aa: CASSLAQGWTEAFF

v_gene: TRBV7-6
abundance: NA
d_gene: NA
j_gene: TRBJ2-7
CDR3nt: TGTGCCAGCAGCAAACAGCCTGTACGCGAGCAGTACTTC
CDR3aa: CASSKQPVREQYF

v_gene: TRBV12-3/TRBV12-4
abundance: NA
d_gene: NA
j_gene: TRBJ2-7
CDR3nt: TGTGCCAGCAGTAGGGACTCACACTACGAGCAGTACTTC
CDR3aa: CASSRDSHYEQYF

v_gene: TRBV3-1
abundance: NA
d_gene: NA
j_gene: TRBJ2-1
CDR3nt: TGTGCCAGCAGCCAAGACGTAGGGGGGGCCGAGTCCTACAATGAGCAGTTCTTC
CDR3aa: CASSQDVGGAESYNEQFF

v_gene: TRBV7-2
abundance: few
d_gene: NA
j_gene: TRBJ1-2
CDR3nt: TGTGCCAGCAGCTTTCGCCGGGACCCCGGACACTATGGCTACACCTTC
CDR3aa: CASSFRRDPGHYGYTF

v_gene: TRBV29-1
abundance: few
d_gene: NA
j_gene: TRBJ2-3
CDR3nt: TGCAGCGTTGAGTTGCAGGGTCCGGATACGCAGTATTTT
CDR3aa: CSVELQGPDTQYF

v_gene: TRBV13
abundance: few
d_gene: NA
j_gene: TRBJ1-4
CDR3nt: TGTGCCAGCAGCTTGGGGCAAGGGAAACTGTTTTTT
CDR3aa: CASSLGQGKLFF

v_gene: TRBV28
abundance: NA
d_gene: TRBD1
j_gene: TRBJ2-3
CDR3nt: TGTGTCAGCAGTATGACAGGGGGAAACACAGATACGCAGTATTTT
CDR3aa: CVSSMTGGNTDTQYF

v_gene: TRBV5-4
abundance: once
d_gene: TRBD1
j_gene: TRBJ1-5
CDR3nt: TGTGCCAGCAGCCTCGACAGGGGTCAATTTAGGGCCCAGCATTTT
CDR3aa: CASSLDRGQFRAQHF

v_gene: TRBV12-3/TRBV12-4
abundance: NA
d_gene: TRBD2
j_gene: TRBJ2-7
CDR3nt: TGTGCCAGCAGTTCGACTAGCGGGGGAAAGAGATACGAGCAGTACTTC
CDR3aa: CASSSTSGGKRYEQYF

v_gene: TRBV14
abundance: few
d_gene: NA
j_gene: TRBJ1-5
CDR3nt: TGTGCCAGCAGCCAAGATAGGGCAATTAGCAATCAGCCCCAGCATTTT
CDR3aa: CASSQDRAISNQPQHF

v_gene: TRBV7-6
abundance: many
d_gene: TRBD1
j_gene: TRBJ2-5
CDR3nt: TGTGCCAGCACCTCGCCCCCCAGGGGGCGAGAGACCCAGTACTTC
CDR3aa: CASTSPPRGRETQYF

v_gene: TRBV12-5
abundance: NA
d_gene: NA
j_gene: TRBJ1-5
CDR3nt: TGTGCTAGTGGTTTGGTTTTCGCACAGGTTGGGTTTGATAGGAGCAATCAGCCCCAGCATTTT
CDR3aa: CASGLVFAQVGFDRSNQPQHF

v_gene: TRBV5-1
abundance: once
d_gene: NA
j_gene: TRBJ1-2
CDR3nt: TGCGCCAGCAGACCATCGCACAGTGCTAACTATGGCTACACCTTC
CDR3aa: CASRPSHSANYGYTF

v_gene: TRBV2
abundance: NA
d_gene: TRBD2
j_gene: TRBJ2-7
CDR3nt: TGTGCCAGCAGTGAGTTTCAGCGGGGGGCCGAGCAGTACTTC
CDR3aa: CASSEFQRGAEQYF

v_gene: TRBV11-2
abundance: NA
d_gene: NA
j_gene: TRBJ2-1
CDR3nt: TGTGCCAGCAGCCGAGACTGGGACAATGAGCAGTTCTTC
CDR3aa: CASSRDWDNEQFF

v_gene: TRBV19
abundance: NA
d_gene: TRBD1
j_gene: TRBJ1-5
CDR3nt: TGTGCCAGTAGACAACAGGGGGCAGAGAATCAGCCCCAGCATTTT
CDR3aa: CASRQQGAENQPQHF

v_gene: TRBV20-1
abundance: NA
d_gene: NA
j_gene: TRBJ1-3
CDR3nt: TGCAGAGCTAGAGATTCTTGGACACCTGGAAACACCATATATTTT
CDR3aa: CRARDSWTPGNTIYF

v_gene: TRBV7-2
abundance: NA
d_gene: TRBD1
j_gene: TRBJ1-4
CDR3nt: TGTGCCAGCAGCTCGACAGGGGGCGGAACTAATGAAAAACTGTTTTTT
CDR3aa: CASSSTGGGTNEKLFF

v_gene: TRBV5-1
abundance: few
d_gene: NA
j_gene: TRBJ1-1
CDR3nt: TGCGCCAGCAGCTTGGGAATAGCCGCAGCGAACACTGAAGCTTTCTTT
CDR3aa: CASSLGIAAANTEAFF

v_gene: TRBV18
abundance: many
d_gene: NA
j_gene: TRBJ2-1
CDR3nt: TGTGCCAGCTCAGGTTCCACAGGGCCGAGCTCCTACAATGAGCAGTTCTTC
CDR3aa: CASSGSTGPSSYNEQFF

v_gene: TRBV7-2
abundance: few
d_gene: NA
j_gene: TRBJ2-3
CDR3nt: TGTGCCAGCAGCTTAGGGCGCCGTGCGGGGGCCTACACAGATACGCAGTATTTT
CDR3aa: CASSLGRRAGAYTDTQYF

v_gene: TRBV28
abundance: few
d_gene: TRBD1
j_gene: TRBJ2-7
CDR3nt: TGTGCCAGCAGCAAGATGGGACAGGGATCCTACGAGCAGTACTTC
CDR3aa: CASSKMGQGSYEQYF

v_gene: TRBV2
abundance: few
d_gene: TRBD1
j_gene: TRBJ1-5
CDR3nt: TGTGCCAGCAGCAAACGAGGGACAGGGGGCTATCAGCCCCAGCATTTT
CDR3aa: CASSKRGTGGYQPQHF

v_gene: TRBV7-2
abundance: many
d_gene: TRBD1
j_gene: TRBJ1-5
CDR3nt: TGTGCCAGCAGCGCCCGGCAGGGGGTGGATCAGCCCCAGCATTTT
CDR3aa: CASSARQGVDQPQHF

v_gene: TRBV7-2
abundance: many
d_gene: TRBD1
j_gene: TRBJ1-5
CDR3nt: TGTGCCAGCAGGCTAAGACAGGGGATTAATCAGCCCCAGCATTTT
CDR3aa: CASRLRQGINQPQHF

v_gene: TRBV2
abundance: once
d_gene: NA
j_gene: TRBJ2-7
CDR3nt: TGTGCCTGCAGTGAGGGCAGCGGGCCCTCCTACGAGCAGTACTTC
CDR3aa: CACSEGSGPSYEQYF

v_gene: TRBV12-3/TRBV12-4
abundance: few
d_gene: TRBD1
j_gene: TRBJ1-1
CDR3nt: TGTGCCAGCAGTCCCCCGGGACAGGGGCCGGTGGCTTTCTTT
CDR3aa: CASSPPGQGPVAFF

v_gene: TRBV7-2
abundance: NA
d_gene: NA
j_gene: TRBJ1-1
CDR3nt: TGTGCCAGCAGCTTTGTAAGGACTGAAGCTTTCTTT
CDR3aa: CASSFVRTEAFF

v_gene: TRBV5-1
abundance: once
d_gene: NA
j_gene: TRBJ2-7
CDR3nt: TGCGCCAGCAGCTGGACGCCGGGGGACTACGAGCAGTACTTC
CDR3aa: CASSWTPGDYEQYF

v_gene: TRBV10-3
abundance: many
d_gene: NA
j_gene: TRBJ1-1
CDR3nt: TGTGCCATCAGAGACCGGAACACTGAAGCTTTCTTT
CDR3aa: CAIRDRNTEAFF

v_gene: TRBV2
abundance: NA
d_gene: NA
j_gene: TRBJ2-2
CDR3nt: TGTGCCAGCAGTCCTACACCGAACACCGGGGAGCTGTTTTTT
CDR3aa: CASSPTPNTGELFF

v_gene: TRBV10-3
abundance: few
d_gene: TRBD1
j_gene: TRBJ2-7
CDR3nt: TGTGCCATCAGGGGACAGGGGGCCTACGAGCAGTACTTC
CDR3aa: CAIRGQGAYEQYF

v_gene: TRBV7-3
abundance: NA
d_gene: NA
j_gene: TRBJ2-1
CDR3nt: TGTGCCAGCAGCCAAACCCTGAGCTCCTACAATGAGCAGTTCTTC
CDR3aa: CASSQTLSSYNEQFF

v_gene: TRBV12-3/TRBV12-4
abundance: few
d_gene: NA
j_gene: TRBJ2-5
CDR3nt: TGTGCCAGCAGTTTAAGGGATGAGACCCAGTACTTC
CDR3aa: CASSLRDETQYF

v_gene: TRBV19
abundance: NA
d_gene: TRBD1
j_gene: TRBJ1-5
CDR3nt: TGTGCCAGTAGTATAGTGGGAGGGGGCGATGGCAATCAGCCCCAGCATTTT
CDR3aa: CASSIVGGGDGNQPQHF

v_gene: TRBV7-2
abundance: many
d_gene: NA
j_gene: TRBJ2-5
CDR3nt: TGTGCCAGCAGCCCACGACGGAGACAAGAGACCCAGTACTTC
CDR3aa: CASSPRRRQETQYF

v_gene: TRBV7-2
abundance: few
d_gene: NA
j_gene: TRBJ2-2
CDR3nt: TGTGCCAGCAGCTTGGCCCGGGGCCCCCCAACACTGTTTTTT
CDR3aa: CASSLARGPPTLFF

v_gene: TRBV2
abundance: few
d_gene: TRBD2
j_gene: TRBJ2-1
CDR3nt: TGTGCCAGCAGTGAGGGGGGGAAGAACCACAATGAGCAGTTCTTC
CDR3aa: CASSEGGKNHNEQFF

v_gene: TRBV7-2
abundance: many
d_gene: NA
j_gene: TRBJ2-7
CDR3nt: TGTGCCAGCAGCTTACGAGCCGGGACGGTCTCTTTCTACGAGCAGTACTTC
CDR3aa: CASSLRAGTVSFYEQYF

v_gene: TRBV2
abundance: NA
d_gene: NA
j_gene: TRBJ2-3
CDR3nt: TGTGCCAGCAGCCTTTTTAGCACAGATACGCAGTATTTT
CDR3aa: CASSLFSTDTQYF